These 30 T cell receptor beta chains came from one sample sequenced in a study of blood T cell repertoires in COVID-19. Produced via immunoSEQ multiplex PCR; TCRdb's table is partial and in-frame only. The sample includes about 130,000 clones, 65% to 90% of them seen just once. The sample comprised peripheral blood. These TCRs come from an elderly woman with acute or convalescent COVID-19.

The chain uses TRBV3-1 (or the pseudogene TRBV3-2) and TRBJ2-5, with TRBD2 as a possible D gene (5 bases). The CDR3 is 17 residues long. CDR1 is LGHDT and CDR2 is YNNKEL in the germline V gene (reference sequence). Trimming left V 0 bases short and J 2 bases short, with 16 bases between. CDR3 in amino acids: CASSQERVTSGQETQYF. The CDR3 region has the DNA TGTGCCAGCAGCCAAGAGAGAGTTACCTCGGGGCAAGAGACCCAGTACTTC.

A few counts support this clone. The V call is TRBV6-6, the J call TRBJ1-4, with 8 bases that match TRBD1. V was clipped by 4 bases and J by 10 bases; unmatched bases: 8. This CDR3 contains 14 residues. Germline CDR1 reads MNHNY; CDR2 reads SVGAGI (reference sequence). CDR3 in amino acids: CASSSGQGFAKLFF. DNA for the CDR3: TGTGCCAGCAGTTCCGGACAGGGCTTTGCAAAACTGTTTTTT.

This chain links TRBV9 with TRBJ1-2; 8 bases agree with TRBD1. Germline V gene sequence: CDR1 SGDLS, CDR2 YYNGEE. The CDR3 loop spans 12 amino acids. The V segment lost 2 bases and the J segment 7 bases; nucleotides outside the gene matches: 1. DNA for the CDR3: TGTGCCAGCAGCGTGGGGACAGGTGGCTACACCTTC. Protein sequence: CASSVGTGGYTF.

This clone was detected only a few times. The genes are TRBV2 and TRBJ1-1; D is perhaps TRBD1 (6 bases). Germline CDR1 is SNHLY and CDR2 is FYNNEI. This CDR3 region has 13 residues. Trimming took off 6 bases at V and 7 bases at J, with 15 bases between the two ends. The CDR3 sequence is CASSSDRAFEAFF. The CDR3 DNA is TGTGCCAGCAGCTCGGACAGAGCGTTTGAAGCTTTCTTT.

The chain combines TRBV5-4 with TRBJ1-1, with D possibly being TRBD1 (6 bases). This CDR3 has 14 residues. Per the germline V gene, CDR1 is SGHNT and CDR2 is YYREEE (reference sequence). The germline V and J ends were trimmed by 4 bases and 0 bases, with 10 bases remaining between them. CDR3 sequence: CASSPQGLNTEAFF. In DNA form, the CDR3 reads TGTGCCAGCAGCCCACAGGGCCTGAACACTGAAGCTTTCTTT. The full variable domain, in which reference TRBV5-4 and TRBJ1-1 provide the parts outside the CDR3, is ETGVTQSPTHLIKTRGQQVTLRCSSQSGHNTVSWYQQALGQGPQFIFQYYREEENGRGNFPPRFSGLQFPNYSSELNVNALELDDSALYLCASSPQGLNTEAFFGQGTRLTVV.

The V call is TRBV7-3, the J call TRBJ1-1; D possibly corresponds to TRBD1 (5 bases). Trimming pared 5 bases from V and 1 base from J, leaving 8 bases between. This CDR3 contains 13 residues. Germline V gene lookup returns CDR1 SGHTA and CDR2 FQGTGA. In nucleotides, the CDR3 is TGTGCCAGCAGCCGAGACAGGAACACTGAAGCTTTCTTT. It specifies CASSRDRNTEAFF.

The chain employs TRBV5-1 and TRBJ2-1; D remains ambiguous. CDR1 and CDR2 from the germline V gene are SGHRS and YFSETQ. This CDR3 is built from 15 residues. V was clipped by 3 bases and J by 5 bases, with 15 bases between them. CDR3 DNA sequence: TGCGCCAGCAGCTCTGACGGGTTAAAAGACAATGAGCAGTTCTTC. Its protein product is CASSSDGLKDNEQFF.

CDR3 nucleotide sequence: TGCGCCAGCAGCTTGCGACAGGGGTTTTCCACTGAAGCTTTCTTT. This encodes CASSLRQGFSTEAFF. V and J are TRBV5-1 and TRBJ1-1, with 8 nucleotides matching TRBD1. This CDR3 spans 15 amino acids. The junction had 6 bases not matched to a gene; V was cut back by 1 base and J by 4 bases. CDR1 and CDR2 (germline): SGHRS, YFSETQ.

This chain links TRBV20-1 with TRBJ2-1; the match to TRBD1 covers 9 bases. CDR1 and CDR2 from the germline V gene are DFQATT and SNEGSKA (reference sequence). Losses at the gene ends were 3 bases for V and 8 bases for J; bases not matched to a gene: 11. The CDR3 has 15 amino acids. CDR3 coding DNA: TGCAGTGCTAGTATTCCGGGACAGGGTATGTATGAGCAGTTCTTC. It translates to CSASIPGQGMYEQFF.

The chain has TRBV6-6 and TRBJ1-2, with D hard to call. Looked up from germline, CDR1 is MNHNY and CDR2 is SVGAGI (reference sequence). V was trimmed by 6 bases and J by 8 bases, leaving 7 bases between them. CDR3 length equals 10 residues. The CDR3 is CASRSGGYTF. The CDR3 DNA sequence: TGTGCCAGCAGATCTGGCGGCTACACCTTC.

V is TRBV20-1 and J is TRBJ1-1; D not resolved. CDR1 is DFQATT and CDR2 is SNEGSKA in the germline V gene (reference sequence). The CDR3 sequence is 12 residues long. V was shortened by 3 bases and J by 1 base, with 6 bases between the two germline ends. The CDR3, as DNA: TGCAGTGCTAGTACGGGGAACACTGAAGCTTTCTTT. This translates into CSASTGNTEAFF.

The chain recombines TRBV4-3 with TRBJ2-7; TRBD1 agrees at 8 bases. The CDR3 runs 14 residues. With 4 bases clipped from V and 7 bases from J, the junction kept 9 bases outside the gene matches. Germline assignment: CDR1 LGHNA and CDR2 YSLEER. For the CDR3, the DNA is TGCGCCAGCAGCCGAGGACAGGGAGTAGGAGAGCAGTACTTC. Its protein product is CASSRGQGVGEQYF.

This rearrangement joins TRBV6-5 to TRBJ1-1; 9 nucleotides match TRBD1. This CDR3 comprises 14 residues. The V gene's germline CDR1 is MNHEY and CDR2 SVGAGI. V dropped 6 bases and J dropped 4; count of bases not matched to a gene: 6. The CDR3: CASRTGGLGTEAFF. The CDR3 DNA reads as TGTGCCAGCAGGACAGGGGGGCTCGGCACTGAAGCTTTCTTT.

The chain employs TRBV18 and TRBJ1-5, with D possibly matching TRBD1 (5 bases). CDR1 and CDR2 (germline): KGHSH, LQKENI. V lost 5 bases and J lost 7, with 12 bases in between. The CDR3 consists of 13 residues. The CDR3 protein is CASSTGVEQPQHF. The CDR3 DNA reads as TGTGCCAGCTCAACGGGGGTCGAGCAGCCCCAGCATTTT.

The chain couples TRBV5-6 to TRBJ1-2, with 7 positions matching TRBD1. The CDR3 spans 14 residues. Trimming cost V 0 bases and J 2 bases; bases outside gene matches: 1. Germline V gene data show CDR1 as SGHDT and CDR2 as YYEEEE. The CDR3 sequence: CASSLAGQNYGYTF. CDR3 bases: TGTGCCAGCAGCTTGGCGGGACAGAACTATGGCTACACCTTC.

This clone was seen only once. The chain carries TRBV5-1 and TRBJ2-2; 15 nucleotides match TRBD2. V lost 5 bases and J lost 3; bases outside the gene matches: 8. Per germline, CDR1 SGHRS and CDR2 YFSETQ. This CDR3 region has 18 residues. For the CDR3, the DNA is TGCGCCAGCAGACCCGGGACTAGCGGGGGGTTTTACACCGGGGAGCTGTTTTTT. Translation: CASRPGTSGGFYTGELFF.

This rearrangement joins TRBV5-4 to TRBJ2-1; a possible D gene is TRBD2 (6 bases). The CDR3 has 15 amino acids. Trimming removed 0 bases at V and 3 bases at J, with 10 bases between. Germline lookup yields CDR1 SGHNT and CDR2 YYREEE (reference sequence). This CDR3 reads CASSLGSGDYNEQFF. In nucleotides, the CDR3 is TGTGCCAGCAGCTTGGGGTCGGGGGACTACAATGAGCAGTTCTTC.

The chain has TRBV6-5 and TRBJ1-2; TRBD1 matches 7 bases. This CDR3 spans 15 amino acids. Trimming removed 5 bases from V and 5 bases from J; junction bases left unmatched: 11. Germline CDR1 reads MNHEY; CDR2 reads SVGAGI. CDR3 sequence reads: CASSPRTGYGYGYTF. The CDR3 region has the DNA TGTGCCAGCAGTCCCCGGACAGGTTATGGGTATGGCTACACCTTC.

This chain links TRBV2 with TRBJ2-1; the D gene is possibly TRBD2 (6 bases). V dropped 8 bases and J dropped 2 bases, with 16 bases sitting between them. Germline CDR1 is SNHLY and CDR2 is FYNNEI. There are 15 residues in the CDR3. CDR3 DNA: TGTGCCAGCCGCCGTTCGGGGGAGCCCTACAATGAGCAGTTCTTC. Amino acids: CASRRSGEPYNEQFF.

DNA for the CDR3: TGTGCCAGCGGACAGGGGAAGGGTCTTGGCGGCTACACCTTC. Amino acid sequence: CASGQGKGLGGYTF. V usage is TRBV7-3 and J usage is TRBJ1-2, with 9 bases fitting TRBD1. Germline V CDR1 and CDR2: SGHTA, FQGTGA. J lost 8 bases, V lost 8 bases, and 12 bases had no gene match. The CDR3 has 14 amino acids.

The chain uses TRBV3-1 (or the pseudogene TRBV3-2) and TRBJ1-1, with 8 positions matching TRBD1. J was trimmed by 1 base and V by 4 bases; bases with no gene match: 2. CDR1 LGHDT and CDR2 YNNKEL come from the germline V gene (reference sequence). The CDR3 contains 14 residues. CDR3 sequence reads: CASSPQGANTEAFF. The CDR3 DNA follows: TGTGCCAGCAGCCCCCAGGGGGCGAACACTGAAGCTTTCTTT.

The chain couples TRBV6-5 to TRBJ1-2; D is undetermined. Germline values: CDR1 MNHEY, CDR2 SVGAGI. The CDR3 extends over 13 amino acids. Trimming cost V 6 bases and J 7 bases, with 15 bases left between them. DNA for the CDR3: TGTGCCAGCAGGCCCGGCCAGGCGAGTGGCTACACCTTC. Translation: CASRPGQASGYTF.

In its sample, this clone was seen once. The chain is built from TRBV9 and TRBJ1-3; 7 bases agree with TRBD1. Germline CDR1 SGDLS, CDR2 YYNGEE. The V gene end was trimmed by 3 bases and the J gene end by 4 bases; junction bases not matched to a gene: 13. This CDR3 is 17 amino acids long. In DNA, the CDR3 is TGTGCCAGCAGCGCCTCTGACAGGGCTGCGGGGGGAAACACCATATATTTT. Translated: CASSASDRAAGGNTIYF.

This clone came up a few times. The chain recombines TRBV5-1 with TRBJ1-2; D gene unclear. The germline V gene encodes CDR1 SGHRS and CDR2 YFSETQ. There are 17 residues in the CDR3. The V end lost 4 bases, the J end lost 0 bases, and 19 bases lay between the germline ends. The CDR3 DNA follows: TGCGCCAGCAGCGTAGGAGCACCCGGCACATCTAACTATGGCTACACCTTC. This translates into CASSVGAPGTSNYGYTF.

This chain uses TRBV5-1 with TRBJ1-4; no reliable D call. Germline CDR1 reads SGHRS; CDR2 reads YFSETQ. CDR3 size: 15 residues. V lost 2 bases to trimming and J lost 2 bases, with 10 bases between them. CDR3 nucleotides: TGCGCCAGCAGCTTCCTCTCGGGTACTAATGAAAAACTGTTTTTT. Protein: CASSFLSGTNEKLFF.

The V and J genes are TRBV18 and TRBJ1-1, with D maybe TRBD1 (5 bases). The CDR3 is made up of 15 amino acids. V was pared by 6 bases and J by 2 bases, with 16 bases between. Germline assignment: CDR1 KGHSH and CDR2 LQKENI. Here the CDR3 DNA reads TGTGCCAGCTCCCCTCCCCTAGACAGAAACACTGAAGCTTTCTTT. Protein product: CASSPPLDRNTEAFF. Full variable domain (remainder filled in from reference TRBV18 and TRBJ1-1): NAGVMQNPRHLVRRRGQEARLRCSPMKGHSHVYWYRQLPEEGLKFMVYLQKENIIDESGMPKERFSAEFPKEGPSILRIQQVVRGDSAAYFCASSPPLDRNTEAFFGQGTRLTVV.

The rearrangement links TRBV28 to TRBJ2-7, with D possibly being TRBD1 (5 bases). This CDR3 has 13 amino acids. The V gene lost 3 bases and the J gene lost 1 base, with 7 bases spanning the gap. Per the germline V gene, CDR1 is MDHEN and CDR2 is SYDVKM. CDR3 in DNA: TGTGCCAGCAGTTTGCGACAGTCCTACGAGCAGTACGTC. Encoded protein: CASSLRQSYEQYV.

The gene calls are TRBV28 and TRBJ2-7, with 9 bases that match TRBD1. Trimming removed 6 bases from V and 5 bases from J; junction bases left unmatched: 11. Per germline, CDR1 MDHEN and CDR2 SYDVKM. This CDR3 spans 15 amino acids. The CDR3 nucleotides are TGTGCCAGCAGCCCCGGCGGGACAGGGAGAAACGAGCAGTACGTC. It translates to CASSPGGTGRNEQYV.

The V and J genes are TRBV5-1 and TRBJ2-7; TRBD2 aligns across 15 bases. V lost 7 bases and J lost 0; bases outside the gene matches: 5. The germline CDR1 and CDR2 sequences are SGHRS and YFSETQ. The CDR3 is made up of 16 amino acids. DNA of the CDR3: TGCGCCAGCTCGCCGGGACTAGCGGGGGGCTCCTACGAGCAGTACGTC. Protein sequence: CASSPGLAGGSYEQYV.

The chain has TRBV6-5 and TRBJ2-7; 13 nucleotides align to TRBD2. V shed 9 bases and J 6 bases; nucleotides not matched to a gene: 5. The germline gives CDR1 MNHEY, CDR2 SVGAGI. The CDR3 covers 13 residues. For the CDR3, the DNA is TGTGCCAGTAGACTAGCGGGGGGCTTCGAGCAGTACGTC. This codes for CASRLAGGFEQYV.